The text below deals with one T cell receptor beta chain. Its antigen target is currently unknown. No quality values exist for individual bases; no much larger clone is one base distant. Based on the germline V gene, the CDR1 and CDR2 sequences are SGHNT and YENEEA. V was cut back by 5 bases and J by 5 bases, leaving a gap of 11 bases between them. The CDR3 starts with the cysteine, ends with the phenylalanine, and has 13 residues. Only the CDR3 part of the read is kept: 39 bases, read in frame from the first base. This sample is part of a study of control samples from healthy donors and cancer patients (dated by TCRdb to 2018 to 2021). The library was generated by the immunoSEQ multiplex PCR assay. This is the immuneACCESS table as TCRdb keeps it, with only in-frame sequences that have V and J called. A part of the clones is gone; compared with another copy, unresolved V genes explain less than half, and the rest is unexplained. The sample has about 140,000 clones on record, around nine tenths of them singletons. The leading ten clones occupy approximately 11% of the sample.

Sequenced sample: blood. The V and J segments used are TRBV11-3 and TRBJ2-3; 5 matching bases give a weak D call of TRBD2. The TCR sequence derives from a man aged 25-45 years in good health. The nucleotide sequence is TGTGCCAGCAGCCCCCGCGCGGGAGATACGCAGTATTTT. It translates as CASSPRAGDTQYF.